By share of the sample, the clone carrying this T cell receptor beta chain is medium-sized. Samples came from patients with localized non-small cell lung adenocarcinoma. The CDR3 loop spans 13 amino acids. Trimming pared 10 bases from V and 2 bases from J, leaving 9 bases between. From germline, CDR1 is WSHSY and CDR2 SAAADI. The data originate from a study of CD4 and CD8 cells across lung adenocarcinoma regions. From the PCR reads, TCRdb called clonotypes with MiXCR, one entry per CDR3 protein. The sample has roughly 13,000 distinct CDR3 sequences; approximately 44% are singletons. The material sequenced was CD4+ T cells from the center of a lung tumor. This sequence originates from a male donor with lung adenocarcinoma. The CD4 and CD8 labels of this study may be unreliable. The V call is TRBV10-2, the J call TRBJ2-6; D gene unclear. The CDR3 nucleotides read TGCGCCACCACTTATCCTGGGGCCAACGTCCTGACTTTC. This translates into CATTYPGANVLTF.